This T cell receptor beta chain was sequenced during a study of CD8 T cells in Susac syndrome. There are a few counts of this clonotype. The CDR3 runs to 14 residues. Germline V lookup: CDR1 SGHDT, CDR2 YYEEEE. V was pared by 3 bases and J by 3 bases, with 4 bases of the junction left unmatched. When the RNA was reverse transcribed, random hexamers were used with an input of roughly 0.5 to 1 ug. Using its own MiXCR run on the immunoSEQ multiplex PCR reads, TCRdb lists one record per CDR3 protein. The table includes some 450,000 distinct CDR3 sequences, around 83% detected once. The rearrangement links TRBV5-6 to TRBJ2-3, with 7 bases aligning to TRBD1. Sequenced: CD8+ T cells from PBMCs. The receptor's source is a human donor with multiple sclerosis. CDR3 sequence reads: CASSSTGVTDTQYF. As DNA, the CDR3 is TGTGCCAGCAGCTCCACAGGGGTGACAGATACGCAGTATTTT.